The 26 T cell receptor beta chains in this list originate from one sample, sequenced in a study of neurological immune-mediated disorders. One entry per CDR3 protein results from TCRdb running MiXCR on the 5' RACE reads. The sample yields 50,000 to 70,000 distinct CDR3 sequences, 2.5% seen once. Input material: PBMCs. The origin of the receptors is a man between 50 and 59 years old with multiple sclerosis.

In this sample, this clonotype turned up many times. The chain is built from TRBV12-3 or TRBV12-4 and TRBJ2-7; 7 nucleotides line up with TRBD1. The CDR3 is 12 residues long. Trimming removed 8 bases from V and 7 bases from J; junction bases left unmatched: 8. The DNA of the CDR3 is TGTGCCAGCGAGACAGGGCAGGATGAGCAGTACTTC. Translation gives CASETGQDEQYF.

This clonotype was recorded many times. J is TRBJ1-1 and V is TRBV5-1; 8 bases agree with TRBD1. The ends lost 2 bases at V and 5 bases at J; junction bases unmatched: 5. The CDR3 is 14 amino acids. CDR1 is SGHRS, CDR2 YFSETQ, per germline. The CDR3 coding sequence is TGCGCCAGCAGCTTTACAGGGACAGGAACTGAAGCTTTCTTT. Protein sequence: CASSFTGTGTEAFF.

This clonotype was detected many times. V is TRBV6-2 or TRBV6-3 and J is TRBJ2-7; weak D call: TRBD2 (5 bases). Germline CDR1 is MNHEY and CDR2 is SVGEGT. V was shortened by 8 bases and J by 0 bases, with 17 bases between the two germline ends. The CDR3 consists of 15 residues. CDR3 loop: CASLGFSASSYEQYF. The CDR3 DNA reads TGTGCCAGCCTCGGTTTTAGCGCCAGCTCCTACGAGCAGTACTTC.

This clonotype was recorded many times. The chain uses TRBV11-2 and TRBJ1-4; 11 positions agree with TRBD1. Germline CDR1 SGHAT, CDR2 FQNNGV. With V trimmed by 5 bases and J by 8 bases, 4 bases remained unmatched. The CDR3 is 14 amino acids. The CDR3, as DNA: TGTGCCAGCAGCCCCGGGACAGGGGGAGAAAAACTGTTTTTT. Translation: CASSPGTGGEKLFF. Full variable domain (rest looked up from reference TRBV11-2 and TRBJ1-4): EAGVAQSPRYKIIEKRQSVAFWCNPISGHATLYWYQQILGQGPKLLIQFQNNGVVDDSQLPKDRFSAERLKGVDSTLKIQPAKLEDSAVYLCASSPGTGGEKLFFGSGTQLSVL.

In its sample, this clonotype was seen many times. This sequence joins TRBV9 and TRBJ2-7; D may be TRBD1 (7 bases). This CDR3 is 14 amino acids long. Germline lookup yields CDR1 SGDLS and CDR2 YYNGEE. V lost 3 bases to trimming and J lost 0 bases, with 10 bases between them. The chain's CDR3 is CASSGGDSSYEQYF. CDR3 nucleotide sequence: TGTGCCAGCAGCGGGGGGGACAGCTCCTACGAGCAGTACTTC. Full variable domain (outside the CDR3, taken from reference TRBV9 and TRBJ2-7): DSGVTQTPKHLITATGQRVTLRCSPRSGDLSVYWYQQSLDQGLQFLIQYYNGEERAKGNILERFSAQQFPDLHSELNLSSLELGDSALYFCASSGGDSSYEQYFGPGTRLTVT.

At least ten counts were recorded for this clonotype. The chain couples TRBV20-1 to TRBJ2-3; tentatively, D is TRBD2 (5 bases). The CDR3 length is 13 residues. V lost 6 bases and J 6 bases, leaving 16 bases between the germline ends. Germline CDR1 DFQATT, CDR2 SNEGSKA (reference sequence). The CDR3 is CSAKSGPPDTQYF. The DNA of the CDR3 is TGCAGTGCGAAAAGCGGACCTCCCGATACGCAGTATTTT.

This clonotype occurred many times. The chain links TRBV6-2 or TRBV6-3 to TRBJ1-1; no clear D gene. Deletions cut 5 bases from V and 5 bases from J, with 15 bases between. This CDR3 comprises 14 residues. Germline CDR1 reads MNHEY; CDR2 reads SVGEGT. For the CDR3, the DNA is TGTGCCAGCAGTAGGATGGCCCCGCGGACTGAAGCTTTCTTT. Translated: CASSRMAPRTEAFF.

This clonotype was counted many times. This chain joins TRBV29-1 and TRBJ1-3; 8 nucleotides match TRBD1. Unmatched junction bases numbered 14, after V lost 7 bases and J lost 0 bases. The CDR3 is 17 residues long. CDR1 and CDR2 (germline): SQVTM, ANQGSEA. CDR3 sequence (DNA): TGCAGCGCCCTGCCGACAGGGGAGCCCCGCTCTGGAAACACCATATATTTT. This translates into CSALPTGEPRSGNTIYF. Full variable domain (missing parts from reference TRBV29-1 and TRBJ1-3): SAVISQKPSRDICQRGTSLTIQCQVDSQVTMMFWYRQQPGQSLTLIATANQGSEATYESGFVIDKFPISRPNLTFSTLTVSNMSPEDSSIYLCSALPTGEPRSGNTIYFGEGSWLTVV.

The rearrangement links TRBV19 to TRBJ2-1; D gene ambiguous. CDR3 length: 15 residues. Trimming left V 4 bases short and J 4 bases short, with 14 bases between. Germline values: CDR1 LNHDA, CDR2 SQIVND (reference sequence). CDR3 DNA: TGTGCCAGTAGTAACCCCCGGACCCAGTACAATGAGCAGTTCTTC. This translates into CASSNPRTQYNEQFF.

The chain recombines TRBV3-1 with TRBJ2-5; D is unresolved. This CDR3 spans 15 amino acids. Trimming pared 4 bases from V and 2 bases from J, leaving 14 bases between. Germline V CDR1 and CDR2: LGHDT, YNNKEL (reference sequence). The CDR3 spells CASSPPATGQETQYF. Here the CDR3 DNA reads TGTGCCAGCAGCCCCCCCGCTACGGGTCAAGAGACCCAGTACTTC.

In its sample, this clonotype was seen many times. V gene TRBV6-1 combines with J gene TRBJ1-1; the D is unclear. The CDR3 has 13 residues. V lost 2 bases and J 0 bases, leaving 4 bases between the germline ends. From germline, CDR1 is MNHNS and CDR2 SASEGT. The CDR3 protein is CASSENLNTEAFF. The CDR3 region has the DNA TGTGCCAGCAGTGAAAACTTGAACACTGAAGCTTTCTTT.

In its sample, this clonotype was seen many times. The CDR3 DNA reads as TGTGCCAGCACCAATGGATACGAGCAGTACTTC. Amino acids: CASTNGYEQYF. The chain links TRBV7-9 to TRBJ2-7; D unresolved. Germline values: CDR1 SEHNR, CDR2 FQNEAQ (reference sequence). The V and J ends lost 7 bases and 4 bases respectively, with 8 bases between them. The CDR3 length is 11 residues.

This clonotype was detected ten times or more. The CDR3 nucleotides read TGTGCCAGCAGCTTAGATTCCGGCAGCACCGGGGAGCTGTTTTTT. Translating it yields CASSLDSGSTGELFF. V gene TRBV11-2 combines with J gene TRBJ2-2; D uncertain. Trimming cost V 0 bases and J 4 bases, with 9 bases left between them. The CDR3 runs to 15 residues. Germline V gives CDR1 SGHAT, CDR2 FQNNGV.

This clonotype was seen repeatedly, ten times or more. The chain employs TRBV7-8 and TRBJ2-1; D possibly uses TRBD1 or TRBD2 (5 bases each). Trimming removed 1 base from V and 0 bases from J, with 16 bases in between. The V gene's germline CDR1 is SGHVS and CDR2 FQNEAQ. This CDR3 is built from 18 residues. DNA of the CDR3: TGTGCCAGCAGCTTAGGTGGGGCTCCGGGGCCCTCCTACAATGAGCAGTTCTTC. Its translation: CASSLGGAPGPSYNEQFF.

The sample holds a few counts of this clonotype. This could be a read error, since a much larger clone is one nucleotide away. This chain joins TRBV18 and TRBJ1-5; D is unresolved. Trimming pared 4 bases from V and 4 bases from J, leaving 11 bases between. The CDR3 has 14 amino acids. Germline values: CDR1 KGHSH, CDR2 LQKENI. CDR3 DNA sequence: TGTGCCAGCTCACACACAGTGGGAAATCAGCCCCAGCATTTT. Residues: CASSHTVGNQPQHF.

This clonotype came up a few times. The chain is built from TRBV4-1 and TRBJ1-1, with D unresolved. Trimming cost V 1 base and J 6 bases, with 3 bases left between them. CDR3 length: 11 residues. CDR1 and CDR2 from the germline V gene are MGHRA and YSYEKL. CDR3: CASSQGAEAFF. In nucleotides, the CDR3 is TGCGCCAGCAGCCAAGGAGCTGAAGCTTTCTTT.

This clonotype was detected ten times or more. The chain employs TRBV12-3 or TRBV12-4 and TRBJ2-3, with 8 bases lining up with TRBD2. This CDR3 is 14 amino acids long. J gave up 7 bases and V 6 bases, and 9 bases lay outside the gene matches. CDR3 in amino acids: CASSQSGGAYTQYF. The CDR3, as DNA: TGTGCCAGCAGCCAGAGCGGGGGTGCATATACGCAGTATTTT.

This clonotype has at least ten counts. The CDR3 DNA reads TGCAGTGCCGATAAAGGGGGGACTAATGAAAAACTGTTTTTT. Amino acids: CSADKGGTNEKLFF. The rearrangement joins TRBV20-1 to TRBJ1-4; tentative D call: TRBD1 (6 bases). V lost 6 bases to trimming and J lost 2 bases, with 13 bases between them. The CDR3 sequence is 14 residues long. CDR1 DFQATT and CDR2 SNEGSKA come from the germline V gene (reference sequence).

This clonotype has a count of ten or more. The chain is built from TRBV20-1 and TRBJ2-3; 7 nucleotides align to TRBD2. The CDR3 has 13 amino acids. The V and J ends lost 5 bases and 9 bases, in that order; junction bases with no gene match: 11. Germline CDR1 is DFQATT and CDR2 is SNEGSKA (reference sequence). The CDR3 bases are TGCAGTGCTGCCCCACTTGAAGCGGGGACGCAGTATTTT. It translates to CSAAPLEAGTQYF.

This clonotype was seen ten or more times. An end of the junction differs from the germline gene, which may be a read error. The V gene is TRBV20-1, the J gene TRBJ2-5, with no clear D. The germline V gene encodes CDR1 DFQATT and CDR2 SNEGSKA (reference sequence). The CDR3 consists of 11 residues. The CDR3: CSAGDLETQYF. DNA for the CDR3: TGCAGTGCTGGAGATCTGGAGACCCAGTACTTC.

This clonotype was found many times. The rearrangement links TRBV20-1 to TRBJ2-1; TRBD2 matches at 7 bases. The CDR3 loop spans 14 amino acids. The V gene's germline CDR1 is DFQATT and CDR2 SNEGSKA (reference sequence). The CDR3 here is CRGGGGSSYNEQFF. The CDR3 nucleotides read TGCAGGGGTGGGGGGGGAAGCTCCTACAATGAGCAGTTCTTC.

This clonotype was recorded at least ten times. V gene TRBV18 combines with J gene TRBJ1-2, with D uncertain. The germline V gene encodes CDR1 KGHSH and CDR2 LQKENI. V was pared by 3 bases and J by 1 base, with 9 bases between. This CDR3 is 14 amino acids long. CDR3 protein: CASSPGISNYGYTF. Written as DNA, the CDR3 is TGTGCCAGCTCACCGGGCATCAGTAACTATGGCTACACCTTC.

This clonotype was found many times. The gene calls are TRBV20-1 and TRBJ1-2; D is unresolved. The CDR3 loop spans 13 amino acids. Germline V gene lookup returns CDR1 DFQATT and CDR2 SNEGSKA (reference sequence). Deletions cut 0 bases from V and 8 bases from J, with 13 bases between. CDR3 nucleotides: TGCAGTGCTAGAGATATTTACGACGCCGGCTACACCTTC. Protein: CSARDIYDAGYTF.

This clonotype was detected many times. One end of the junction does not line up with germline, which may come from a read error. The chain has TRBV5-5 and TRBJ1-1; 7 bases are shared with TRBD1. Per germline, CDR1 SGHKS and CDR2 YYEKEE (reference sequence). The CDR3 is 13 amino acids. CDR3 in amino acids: CASRRDRDASIDF. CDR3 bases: TGTGCCAGCAGAAGAGACAGGGACGCCTCAATAGACTTT.

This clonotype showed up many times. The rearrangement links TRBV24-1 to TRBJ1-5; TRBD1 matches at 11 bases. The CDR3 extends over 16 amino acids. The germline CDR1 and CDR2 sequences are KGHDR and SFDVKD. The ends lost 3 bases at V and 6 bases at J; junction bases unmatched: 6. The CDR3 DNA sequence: TGTGCCACCAGTGATGGAGGGACAGGGGGAGGTCAGCCCCAGCATTTT. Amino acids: CATSDGGTGGGQPQHF.

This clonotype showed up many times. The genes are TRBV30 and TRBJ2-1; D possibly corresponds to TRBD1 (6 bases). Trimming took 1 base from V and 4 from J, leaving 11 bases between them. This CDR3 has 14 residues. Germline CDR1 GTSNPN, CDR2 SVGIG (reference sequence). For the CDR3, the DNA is TGTGCCTGGAGTGGAACGGACAGATACAATGAGCAGTTCTTC. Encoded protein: CAWSGTDRYNEQFF.